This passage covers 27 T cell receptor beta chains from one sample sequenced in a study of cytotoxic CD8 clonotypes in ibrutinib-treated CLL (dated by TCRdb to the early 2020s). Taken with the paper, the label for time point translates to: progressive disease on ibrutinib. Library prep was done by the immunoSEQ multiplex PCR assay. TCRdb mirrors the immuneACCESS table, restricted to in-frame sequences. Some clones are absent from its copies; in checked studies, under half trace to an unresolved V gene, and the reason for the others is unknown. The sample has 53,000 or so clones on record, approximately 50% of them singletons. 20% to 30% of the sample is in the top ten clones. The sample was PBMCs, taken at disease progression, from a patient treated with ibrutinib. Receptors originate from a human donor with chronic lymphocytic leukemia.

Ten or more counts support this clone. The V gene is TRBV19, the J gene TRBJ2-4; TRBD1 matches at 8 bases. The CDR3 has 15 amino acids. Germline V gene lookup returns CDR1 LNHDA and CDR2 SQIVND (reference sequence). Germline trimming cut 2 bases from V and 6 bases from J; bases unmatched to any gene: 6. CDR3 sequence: CASSIRTGLANIQYF. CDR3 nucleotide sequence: TGTGCCAGTAGTATACGGACAGGGCTAGCAAACATTCAGTACTTC.

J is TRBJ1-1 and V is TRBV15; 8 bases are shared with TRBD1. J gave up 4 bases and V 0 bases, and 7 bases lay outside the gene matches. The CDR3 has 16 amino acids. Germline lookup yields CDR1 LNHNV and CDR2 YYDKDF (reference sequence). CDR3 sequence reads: CATSRDPDRGGTEAFF. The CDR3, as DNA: TGTGCCACCAGCAGAGACCCTGACAGGGGAGGCACTGAAGCTTTCTTT.

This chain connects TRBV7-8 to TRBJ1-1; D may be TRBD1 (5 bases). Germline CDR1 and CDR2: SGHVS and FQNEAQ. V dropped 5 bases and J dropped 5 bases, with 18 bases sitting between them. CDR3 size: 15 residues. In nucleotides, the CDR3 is TGTGCCAGCAGCCCTAGGTTTGGGGGTGAGACTGAAGCTTTCTTT. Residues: CASSPRFGGETEAFF.

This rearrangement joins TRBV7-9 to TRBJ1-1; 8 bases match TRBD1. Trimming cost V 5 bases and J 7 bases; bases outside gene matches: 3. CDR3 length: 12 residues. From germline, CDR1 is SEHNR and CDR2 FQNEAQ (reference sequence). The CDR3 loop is CASSAGTGEAFF. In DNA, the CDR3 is TGTGCCAGCAGCGCTGGGACAGGTGAAGCTTTCTTT.

CDR3: CASSLGGLGEKLFF. In nucleotides, the CDR3 is TGCGCCAGCAGCTTGGGTGGGCTGGGGGAAAAACTGTTTTTT. The chain employs TRBV5-1 and TRBJ1-4; no firm D call. With 0 bases removed from V and 8 bases from J, the gap between germline ends came to 11 bases. The CDR3 sequence is 14 residues long. CDR1 and CDR2 (germline): SGHRS, YFSETQ.

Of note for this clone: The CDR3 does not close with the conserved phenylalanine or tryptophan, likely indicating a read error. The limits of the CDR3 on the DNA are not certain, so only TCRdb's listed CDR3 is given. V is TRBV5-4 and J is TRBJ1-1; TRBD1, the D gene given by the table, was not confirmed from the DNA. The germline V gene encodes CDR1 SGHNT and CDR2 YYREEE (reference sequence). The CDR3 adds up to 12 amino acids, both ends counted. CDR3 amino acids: CASSFARAETSI.

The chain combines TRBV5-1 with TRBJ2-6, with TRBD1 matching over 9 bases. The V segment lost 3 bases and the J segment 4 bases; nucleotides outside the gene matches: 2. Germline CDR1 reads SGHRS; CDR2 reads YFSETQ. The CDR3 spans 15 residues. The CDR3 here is CASSWTGVGANVLTF. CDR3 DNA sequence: TGCGCCAGCAGCTGGACAGGGGTCGGGGCCAACGTCCTGACTTTC.

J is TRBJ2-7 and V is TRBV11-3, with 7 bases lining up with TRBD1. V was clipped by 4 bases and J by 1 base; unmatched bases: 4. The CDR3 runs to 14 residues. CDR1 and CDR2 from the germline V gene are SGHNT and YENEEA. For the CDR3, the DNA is TGTGCCAGCAGCTCGATGACAGGGTCCTACGAGCAGTACTTC. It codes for CASSSMTGSYEQYF.

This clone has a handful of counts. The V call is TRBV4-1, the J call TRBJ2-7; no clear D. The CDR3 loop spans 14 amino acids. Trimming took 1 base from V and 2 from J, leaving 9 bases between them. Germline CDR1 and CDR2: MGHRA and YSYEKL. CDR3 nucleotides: TGCGCCAGCAGCCAAGTTATAGGCACCTACGAGCAGTACTTC. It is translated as CASSQVIGTYEQYF.

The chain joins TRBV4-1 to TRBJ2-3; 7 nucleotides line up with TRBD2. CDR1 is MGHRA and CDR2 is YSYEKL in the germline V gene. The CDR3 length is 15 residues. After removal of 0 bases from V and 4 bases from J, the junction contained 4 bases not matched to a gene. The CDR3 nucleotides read TGCGCCAGCAGCCAAGATGGCGGGAGTGCAGATACGCAGTATTTT. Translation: CASSQDGGSADTQYF.

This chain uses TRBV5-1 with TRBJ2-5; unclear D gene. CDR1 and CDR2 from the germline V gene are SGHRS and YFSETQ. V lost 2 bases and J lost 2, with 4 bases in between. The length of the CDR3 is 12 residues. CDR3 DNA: TGCGCCAGCAGCTTAAGTCAAGAGACCCAGTACTTC. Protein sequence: CASSLSQETQYF.

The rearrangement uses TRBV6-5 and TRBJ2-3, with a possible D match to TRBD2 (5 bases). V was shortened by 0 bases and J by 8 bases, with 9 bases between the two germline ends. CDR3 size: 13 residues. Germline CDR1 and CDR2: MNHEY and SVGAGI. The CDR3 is CASSYSRAGTQYF. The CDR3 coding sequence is TGTGCCAGCAGTTACTCGAGGGCGGGTACGCAGTATTTT.

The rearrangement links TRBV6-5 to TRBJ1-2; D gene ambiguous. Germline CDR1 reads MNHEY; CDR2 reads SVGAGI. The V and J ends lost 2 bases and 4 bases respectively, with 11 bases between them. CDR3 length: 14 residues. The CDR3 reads CASSYTSPSYGYTF. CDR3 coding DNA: TGTGCCAGCAGTTACACCAGTCCCTCCTATGGCTACACCTTC.

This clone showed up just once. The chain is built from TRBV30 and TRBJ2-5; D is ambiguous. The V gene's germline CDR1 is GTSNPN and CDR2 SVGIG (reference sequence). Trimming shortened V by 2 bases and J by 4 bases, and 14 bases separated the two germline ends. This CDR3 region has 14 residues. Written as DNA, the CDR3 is TGTGCCTGGAGTCCAGCCCCGTATGGAGAGACCCAGTACTTC. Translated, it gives CAWSPAPYGETQYF.

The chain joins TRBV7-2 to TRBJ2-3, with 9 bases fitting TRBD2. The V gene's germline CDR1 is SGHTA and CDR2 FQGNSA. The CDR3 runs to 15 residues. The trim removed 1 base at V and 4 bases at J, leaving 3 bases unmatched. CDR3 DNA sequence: TGTGCCAGCAGCTTAGGAGGCGGGAGGGCAGATACGCAGTATTTT. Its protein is CASSLGGGRADTQYF.

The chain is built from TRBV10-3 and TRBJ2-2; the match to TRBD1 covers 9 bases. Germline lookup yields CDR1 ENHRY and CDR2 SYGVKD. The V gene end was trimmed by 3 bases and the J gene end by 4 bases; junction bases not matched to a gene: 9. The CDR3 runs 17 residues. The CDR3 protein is CAISEYQTGGSTGELFF. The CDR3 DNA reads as TGTGCCATCAGTGAATACCAGACAGGGGGAAGCACCGGGGAGCTGTTTTTT.

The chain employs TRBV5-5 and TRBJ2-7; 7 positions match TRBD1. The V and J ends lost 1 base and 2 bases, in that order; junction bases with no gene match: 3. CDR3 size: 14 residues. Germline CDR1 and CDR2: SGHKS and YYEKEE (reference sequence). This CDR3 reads CASSLSRGTYEQYF. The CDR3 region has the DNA TGTGCCAGCAGCTTGAGCAGGGGGACCTACGAGCAGTACTTC.

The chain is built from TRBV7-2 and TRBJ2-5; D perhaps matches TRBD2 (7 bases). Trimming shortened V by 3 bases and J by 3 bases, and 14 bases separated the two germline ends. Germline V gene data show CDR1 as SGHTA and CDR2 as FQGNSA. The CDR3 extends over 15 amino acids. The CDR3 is CASSFAGAREETQYF. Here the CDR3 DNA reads TGTGCCAGCAGCTTTGCGGGGGCGCGGGAAGAGACCCAGTACTTC.

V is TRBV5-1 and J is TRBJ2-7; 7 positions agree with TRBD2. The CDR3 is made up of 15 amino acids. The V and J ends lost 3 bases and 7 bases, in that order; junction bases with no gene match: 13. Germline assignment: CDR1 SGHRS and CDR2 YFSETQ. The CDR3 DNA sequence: TGCGCCAGCAGCTGGGGGTGGGAGGGAGAGGGAGAGCAGTACTTC. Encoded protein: CASSWGWEGEGEQYF.

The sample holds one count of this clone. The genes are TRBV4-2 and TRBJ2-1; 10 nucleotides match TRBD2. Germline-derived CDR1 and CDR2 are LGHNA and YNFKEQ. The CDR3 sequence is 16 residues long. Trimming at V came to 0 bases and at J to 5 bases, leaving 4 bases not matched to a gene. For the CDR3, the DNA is TGTGCCAGCAGCCAAGATTCTAGCGGGAGTAACAATGAGCAGTTCTTC. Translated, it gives CASSQDSSGSNNEQFF.

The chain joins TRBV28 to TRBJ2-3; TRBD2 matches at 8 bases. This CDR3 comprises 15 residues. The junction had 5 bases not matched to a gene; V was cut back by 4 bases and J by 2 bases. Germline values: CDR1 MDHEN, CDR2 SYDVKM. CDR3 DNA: TGTGCCAGCAGTTCACTAGCGGTTATCACAGATACGCAGTATTTT. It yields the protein CASSSLAVITDTQYF.

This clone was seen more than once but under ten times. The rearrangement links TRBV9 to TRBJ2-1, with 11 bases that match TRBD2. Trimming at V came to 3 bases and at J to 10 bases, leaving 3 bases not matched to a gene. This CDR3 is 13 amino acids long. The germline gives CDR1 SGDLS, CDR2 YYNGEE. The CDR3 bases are TGTGCCAGCAGCGCGGGACTAGCGGCCGAGCAGTTCTTC. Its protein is CASSAGLAAEQFF.

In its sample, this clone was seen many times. CDR3 sequence reads: CASSFGAVGITEAFF. CDR3 in DNA: TGTGCCAGCAGCTTTGGGGCCGTGGGGATCACTGAAGCTTTCTTT. The rearrangement joins TRBV7-9 to TRBJ1-1; D is perhaps TRBD1 (5 bases). Germline values: CDR1 SEHNR, CDR2 FQNEAQ (reference sequence). This CDR3 contains 15 residues. The V gene lost 3 bases and the J gene lost 4 bases, with 15 bases spanning the gap.

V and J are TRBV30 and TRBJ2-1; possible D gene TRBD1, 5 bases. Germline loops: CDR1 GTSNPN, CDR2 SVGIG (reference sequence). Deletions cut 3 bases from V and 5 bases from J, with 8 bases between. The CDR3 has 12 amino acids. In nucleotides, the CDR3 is TGTGCCTGGAGCTTCAGGGACAATGAGCAGTTCTTC. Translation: CAWSFRDNEQFF. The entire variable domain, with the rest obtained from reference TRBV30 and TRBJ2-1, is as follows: SQTIHQWPATLVQPVGSPLSLECTVEGTSNPNLYWYRQAAGRGLQLLFYSVGIGQISSEVPQNLSASRPQDRQFILSSKKLLLSDSGFYLCAWSFRDNEQFFGPGTRLTVL.

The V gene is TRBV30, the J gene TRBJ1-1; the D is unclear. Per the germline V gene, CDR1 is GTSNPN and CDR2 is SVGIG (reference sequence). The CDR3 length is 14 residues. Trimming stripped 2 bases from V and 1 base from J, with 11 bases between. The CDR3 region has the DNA TGTGCCTGGAGTATCGGGTCCGGGAACACTGAAGCTTTCTTT. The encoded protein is CAWSIGSGNTEAFF.

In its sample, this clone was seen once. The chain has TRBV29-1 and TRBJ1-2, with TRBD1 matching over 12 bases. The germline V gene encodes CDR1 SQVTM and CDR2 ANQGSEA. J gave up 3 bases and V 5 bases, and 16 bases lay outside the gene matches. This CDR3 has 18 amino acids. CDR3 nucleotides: TGCAGCGTTCCTGGTATTGGGACAGGGGGCCCTCCCGACTATGGCTACACCTTC. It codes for CSVPGIGTGGPPDYGYTF.

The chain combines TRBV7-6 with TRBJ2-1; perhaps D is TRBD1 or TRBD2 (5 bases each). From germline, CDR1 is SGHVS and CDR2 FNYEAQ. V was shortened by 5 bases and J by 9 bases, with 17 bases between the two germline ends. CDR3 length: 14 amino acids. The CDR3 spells CASSPGPEFGEQFF. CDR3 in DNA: TGTGCCAGCAGCCCGGGACCTGAGTTTGGTGAGCAGTTCTTC.